The 30 T cell receptor beta chains reported below all come from one sample, sequenced in a study of T cells in Graves' hyperthyroidism and ophthalmopathy. Amplification of TCR beta CDR3 regions was performed using RNA transcripts as template. When the TCR CDR3 underwent first-round RT-PCR, the HTBI primer set was used. MiXCR was run by TCRdb on the multiplex PCR reads, yielding one entry per CDR3 protein. This sample carries approximately 600,000 distinct CDR3 sequences, around 21% of them seen once, and the ten largest clones take 34%. The sample taken for sequencing was blood. The source is a man aged 25-45 years with Graves' ophthalmopathy.

This clonotype was seen repeatedly, ten times or more. The chain is built from TRBV12-3 or TRBV12-4 and TRBJ2-1; 11 bases are shared with TRBD2. V lost 2 bases to trimming and J lost 5 bases; unmatched junction nucleotides: 11. The CDR3 is made up of 18 amino acids. The CDR3 nucleotides are TGTGCCAGCAGTTTACGCCTGGGGACTAGCGGCAGAGACAATGAGCAGTTCTTC. Its protein is CASSLRLGTSGRDNEQFF.

J is TRBJ1-3 and V is TRBV12-3 or TRBV12-4; D unclear. This CDR3 spans 15 amino acids. V lost 5 bases and J 0 bases, leaving 11 bases between the germline ends. The CDR3 is CASSTLTRSGNTIYF. The CDR3 nucleotides are TGTGCCAGCAGTACCTTGACTCGCTCTGGAAACACCATATATTTT.

This clonotype was counted many times. This chain joins TRBV20-1 and TRBJ1-3; 8 nucleotides agree with TRBD1. The CDR3 sequence is 16 residues long. Per the germline V gene, CDR1 is DFQATT and CDR2 is SNEGSKA (reference sequence). V gave up 6 bases and J gave up 3 bases; unmatched junction bases: 13. In DNA, the CDR3 is TGCAGTGCCGTACCCGCGACAGGGGATATTGGAAACACCATATATTTT. It translates to CSAVPATGDIGNTIYF.

The J gene is TRBJ1-5, the V gene TRBV14; 9 bases line up with TRBD1. J lost 4 bases, V lost 4 bases, and 11 bases had no gene match. There are 17 residues in the CDR3. Germline lookup yields CDR1 SGHDN and CDR2 FVKESK. The CDR3 spells CASSPKNRGLRNQPQHF. CDR3 DNA: TGTGCCAGCAGCCCTAAGAACAGGGGGCTTCGTAATCAGCCCCAGCATTTT.

In its sample, this clonotype was seen many times. The chain employs TRBV5-1 and TRBJ2-7; weak D call: TRBD2 (6 bases). Germline V gene lookup returns CDR1 SGHRS and CDR2 YFSETQ. CDR3 length equals 13 residues. Trimming took off 4 bases at V and 6 bases at J, with 14 bases between the two ends. The CDR3 reads CASSGEVVSEQYF. The CDR3, as DNA: TGCGCCAGCAGCGGGGAGGTTGTCTCCGAGCAGTACTTC. Filled out from reference TRBV5-1 and TRBJ2-7, the complete variable domain reads KAGVTQTPRYLIKTRGQQVTLSCSPISGHRSVSWYQQTPGQGLQFLFEYFSETQRNKGNFPGRFSGRQFSNSRSEMNVSTLELGDSALYLCASSGEVVSEQYFGPGTRLTVT.

This clonotype was observed a handful of times. J is TRBJ2-1 and V is TRBV29-1; 7 nucleotides agree with TRBD1. The trim removed 0 bases at V and 1 base at J, leaving 3 bases unmatched. CDR1 and CDR2 (germline): SQVTM, ANQGSEA. CDR3 length: 15 amino acids. Here the CDR3 reads CSVEDRGLSYNEQFF. The CDR3, as DNA: TGCAGCGTTGAAGACAGGGGGTTGTCCTACAATGAGCAGTTCTTC.

The rearrangement uses TRBV7-9 and TRBJ2-7; the D gene is possibly TRBD2 (5 bases). Trimming removed 5 bases at V and 2 bases at J, with 19 bases between. CDR1 and CDR2 from the germline V gene are SEHNR and FQNEAQ (reference sequence). This CDR3 has 16 amino acids. CDR3 coding DNA: TGTGCCAGCAGCCCGATGACGGAAAGGGAGACCTACGAGCAGTACTTC. Translated, it gives CASSPMTERETYEQYF.

On this clonotype itself: This may come from a read error, since a much larger clone is one base off. This chain joins TRBV12-3 or TRBV12-4 and TRBJ2-7, with D perhaps matching TRBD2 (5 bases). Trimming left V 6 bases short and J 0 bases short, with 12 bases between. CDR3 length: 14 amino acids. The CDR3 DNA reads TGTGCCAGCAGACTTAACGGGGACTCCTACGAGCAGTACTTC. Encoded protein: CASRLNGDSYEQYF.

This clonotype was seen at least ten times. The rearrangement uses TRBV3-1 and TRBJ1-1; the D gene is possibly TRBD1 (5 bases). The V end lost 3 bases, the J end lost 2 bases, and 16 bases lay between the germline ends. This CDR3 contains 16 residues. Germline V CDR1 and CDR2: LGHDT, YNNKEL (reference sequence). Here the CDR3 reads CASSHSPGRSNTEAFF. Here the CDR3 DNA reads TGTGCCAGCAGCCATAGCCCGGGACGGAGTAACACTGAAGCTTTCTTT.

The table lists this clonotype with a few counts. The gene calls are TRBV30 and TRBJ1-5, with 10 nucleotides matching TRBD1. The CDR3 runs 15 residues. Germline V gene data show CDR1 as GTSNPN and CDR2 as SVGIG (reference sequence). Trimming cost V 5 bases and J 1 base; bases outside gene matches: 5. CDR3 sequence (DNA): TGTGCCTGGGGGGACAGGGGACGAAGCAATCAGCCCCAGCATTTT. Protein product: CAWGDRGRSNQPQHF.

This chain links TRBV13 with TRBJ2-7; D possibly uses TRBD1 or TRBD2 (6 bases each). The germline CDR1 and CDR2 sequences are PRHDT and FYEKMQ (reference sequence). Between the trimmed V and J ends, which lost 5 bases and 7 bases, there was a span of 24 bases. The CDR3 length is 16 residues. The CDR3 loop reads CASSPGAGGTFREQYF. In DNA form, the CDR3 reads TGTGCCAGCAGCCCAGGGGCGGGCGGGACGTTCAGGGAGCAGTACTTC.

A note on this clonotype: One junction end disagrees with the germline gene, perhaps due to a read error. This chain joins TRBV10-3 and TRBJ1-1, with D unclear. The germline V gene encodes CDR1 ENHRY and CDR2 SYGVKD. The CDR3 runs 14 residues. This CDR3 is CAISDSQVPTEALF. The CDR3, as DNA: TGTGCCATCAGTGACTCCCAAGTGCCCACTGAAGCTCTCTTT.

This rearrangement joins TRBV29-1 to TRBJ1-1, with no clear D. Germline V CDR1 and CDR2: SQVTM, ANQGSEA. CDR3 size: 11 residues. V was pared by 8 bases and J by 0 bases, with 7 bases between. For the CDR3, the DNA is TGCAGCATAACGGTGAACACTGAAGCTTTCTTT. Translating gives CSITVNTEAFF.

This clonotype showed up many times. The V gene is TRBV9, the J gene TRBJ1-2, with a tentative D call TRBD1 (6 bases). Germline CDR1 SGDLS, CDR2 YYNGEE. This CDR3 is built from 12 residues. Trimming removed 8 bases at V and 8 bases at J, with 16 bases between. The chain's CDR3 is CASKDTGRGYTF. CDR3 DNA: TGTGCCAGTAAGGATACAGGGCGCGGCTACACCTTC.

This clonotype occurred many times. The chain is built from TRBV12-3 or TRBV12-4 and TRBJ1-1, with D uncertain. The CDR3 contains 13 residues. V was clipped by 1 base and J by 5 bases, with 8 bases between them. The CDR3 loop reads CASSLVSLTEAFF. The CDR3 coding sequence is TGTGCCAGCAGTTTAGTGTCGCTGACTGAAGCTTTCTTT.

This clonotype occurred many times. This rearrangement joins TRBV24-1 to TRBJ2-3, with D uncertain. The CDR3 extends over 14 amino acids. V lost 5 bases and J lost 0, with 8 bases in between. Germline-derived CDR1 and CDR2 are KGHDR and SFDVKD. The CDR3 here is CATSAPGSTDTQYF. CDR3 nucleotides: TGTGCCACCAGTGCCCCCGGCAGCACAGATACGCAGTATTTT.

This clonotype was seen ten or more times. The chain couples TRBV18 to TRBJ1-6; the D is unclear. The CDR3 totals 16 residues. V was pared by 2 bases and J by 5 bases, with 13 bases between. The V gene's germline CDR1 is KGHSH and CDR2 LQKENI. Written as DNA, the CDR3 is TGTGCCAGCTCACCAGAGCGGGCAGTCAATAATTCACCCCTCCACTTT. Translation: CASSPERAVNNSPLHF.

This clonotype has ten or more counts. The V call is TRBV2, the J call TRBJ2-1, with a weak D call TRBD2 (6 bases). The V end lost 4 bases, the J end lost 5 bases, and 12 bases lay between the germline ends. CDR1 is SNHLY, CDR2 FYNNEI, per germline. CDR3 size: 14 residues. CDR3 residues: CASSGGKRDNEQFF. The CDR3 DNA reads as TGTGCCAGCAGTGGCGGGAAAAGGGACAATGAGCAGTTCTTC. The whole variable domain, filled in from reference TRBV2 and TRBJ2-1, reads EPEVTQTPSHQVTQMGQEVILRCVPISNHLYFYWYRQILGQKVEFLVSFYNNEISEKSEIFDDQFSVERPDGSNFTLKIRSTKLEDSAMYFCASSGGKRDNEQFFGPGTRLTVL.

This clonotype was seen many times. The chain combines TRBV30 with TRBJ2-2; TRBD1 is a possible D gene (5 bases). The V gene's germline CDR1 is GTSNPN and CDR2 SVGIG (reference sequence). There are 16 residues in the CDR3. V was shortened by 0 bases and J by 6 bases, with 17 bases between the two germline ends. CDR3 in amino acids: CAWSVPQSGNAGELFF. CDR3 in DNA: TGTGCCTGGAGTGTACCTCAGTCAGGGAATGCCGGGGAGCTGTTTTTT.

This clonotype was seen repeatedly, ten times or more. The chain links TRBV12-3 or TRBV12-4 to TRBJ1-1, with D possibly matching TRBD1 (5 bases). CDR3 length: 19 residues. Trimming left V 2 bases short and J 0 bases short, with 22 bases between. The CDR3: CASSLWERGFRPMNTEAFF. The CDR3 DNA follows: TGTGCCAGCAGTTTATGGGAGAGGGGTTTCAGGCCCATGAACACTGAAGCTTTCTTT.

This clonotype showed up many times. The chain uses TRBV11-2 and TRBJ1-4; no reliable D call. Trimming shortened V by 4 bases and J by 0 bases, and 12 bases separated the two germline ends. CDR1 and CDR2 (germline): SGHAT, FQNNGV. The CDR3 sequence is 16 residues long. This chain's CDR3 is CASSSSLQSTNEKLFF. The CDR3 nucleotides read TGTGCCAGCAGCTCAAGTCTGCAGTCAACTAATGAAAAACTGTTTTTT.

This chain connects TRBV29-1 to TRBJ1-2; D unclear. Germline CDR1 reads SQVTM; CDR2 reads ANQGSEA. This CDR3 contains 15 residues. The germline V and J ends were trimmed by 6 bases and 3 bases, with 20 bases remaining between them. The CDR3 sequence is CSVAVRVQNHYGYTF. CDR3 nucleotides: TGCAGCGTCGCTGTAAGGGTCCAAAACCACTATGGCTACACCTTC.

This clonotype was found many times. The CDR3: CASSLDQLRDRASGYTF. CDR3 in DNA: TGTGCCAGCAGCTTAGACCAACTTCGGGACAGGGCCTCTGGCTACACCTTC. The J gene is TRBJ1-2, the V gene TRBV11-2; TRBD1 matches 9 bases. The germline gives CDR1 SGHAT, CDR2 FQNNGV. V gave up 0 bases and J gave up 7 bases; unmatched junction bases: 12. This CDR3 has 17 amino acids.

The chain uses TRBV28 and TRBJ2-5, with 7 bases fitting TRBD1. The CDR3 extends over 15 amino acids. J was trimmed by 3 bases and V by 3 bases; bases with no gene match: 7. In germline, CDR1 is MDHEN, CDR2 SYDVKM. The CDR3 loop reads CASSFPRTGEETQYF. In DNA form, the CDR3 reads TGTGCCAGCAGTTTCCCAAGGACAGGTGAAGAGACCCAGTACTTC. The variable domain in full, with the rest retrieved from reference TRBV28 and TRBJ2-5, is DVKVTQSSRYLVKRTGEKVFLECVQDMDHENMFWYRQDPGLGLRLIYFSYDVKMKEKGDIPEGYSVSREKKERFSLILESASTNQTSMYLCASSFPRTGEETQYFGPGTRLLVL.

The chain has TRBV6-1 and TRBJ1-1, with D possibly TRBD1 on 5 matching bases. Germline V gives CDR1 MNHNS, CDR2 SASEGT. Trimming took 6 bases from V and 0 from J, leaving 11 bases between them. This CDR3 spans 14 amino acids. Written as DNA, the CDR3 is TGTGCCAGCAGGACCGACAGCATGAACACTGAAGCTTTCTTT. It yields the protein CASRTDSMNTEAFF.

This clonotype was seen ten or more times. The V call is TRBV12-3 or TRBV12-4, the J call TRBJ2-7; 7 bases map to TRBD2. After removal of 3 bases from V and 9 bases from J, the junction contained 8 bases not matched to a gene. The CDR3 consists of 13 residues. For the CDR3, the DNA is TGTGCCAGCAGTTTGGGGAGGGCGGGGGTGCAGTACTTC. Protein: CASSLGRAGVQYF.

The rearrangement uses TRBV3-2 and TRBJ2-7. TRBV3-2 is described as a pseudogene. CDR3 length: 16 amino acids. DNA of the CDR3: TGTGCCAGCAGCCGATCCTCGTCCACCAACTCCTACGAGCAGTACTTC. Translating gives CASSRSSSTNSYEQYF.

This clonotype has only a few counts. The V call is TRBV29-1, the J call TRBJ1-2; D uncertain. The germline V and J ends were trimmed by 3 bases and 7 bases, with 9 bases remaining between them. In germline, CDR1 is SQVTM, CDR2 ANQGSEA. The CDR3 runs 11 residues. CDR3 nucleotides: TGCAGCGTTGATTCACGGGGTGGCTACACCTTC. Translating gives CSVDSRGGYTF.

The chain recombines TRBV7-8 with TRBJ2-1, with D perhaps matching TRBD2 (5 bases). In germline, CDR1 is SGHVS, CDR2 FQNEAQ. This CDR3 is built from 16 residues. Trimming removed 2 bases from V and 5 bases from J, with 16 bases in between. The CDR3 is CASSLYGGSSNNEQFF. CDR3 in DNA: TGTGCCAGCAGCTTATATGGCGGGTCATCCAACAATGAGCAGTTCTTC.

This clonotype was counted ten times or more. The chain employs TRBV28 and TRBJ1-1; a possible D gene is TRBD1 (6 bases). This CDR3 contains 14 residues. The germline V gene encodes CDR1 MDHEN and CDR2 SYDVKM. V lost 8 bases, J lost 2 bases, and 15 bases lay in between. This CDR3 is CASLPGGTNTEAFF. In nucleotides, the CDR3 is TGTGCCAGCCTGCCTGGGGGGACAAACACTGAAGCTTTCTTT.